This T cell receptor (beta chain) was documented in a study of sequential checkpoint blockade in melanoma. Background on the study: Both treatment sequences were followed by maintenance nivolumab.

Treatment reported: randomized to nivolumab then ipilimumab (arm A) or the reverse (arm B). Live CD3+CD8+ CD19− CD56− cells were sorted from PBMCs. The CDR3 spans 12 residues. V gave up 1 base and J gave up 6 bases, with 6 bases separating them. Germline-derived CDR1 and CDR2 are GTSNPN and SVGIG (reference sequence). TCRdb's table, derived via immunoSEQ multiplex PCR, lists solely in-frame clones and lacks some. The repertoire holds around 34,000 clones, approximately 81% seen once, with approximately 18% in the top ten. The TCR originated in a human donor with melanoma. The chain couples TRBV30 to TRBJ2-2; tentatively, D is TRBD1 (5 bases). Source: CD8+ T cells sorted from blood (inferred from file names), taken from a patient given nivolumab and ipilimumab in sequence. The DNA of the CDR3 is TGTGCCTGGAGTGGGGGCGCCGGGGAGCTGTTTTTT. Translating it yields CAWSGGAGELFF.